This T cell receptor (beta chain) was found in a study of human T cells and chemical hapten exposure. The starting material, unfractionated whole blood, was used for total RNA extraction. This clonotype was seen ten or more times. The CDR3 runs to 15 residues. Unmatched junction bases numbered 9, after V lost 6 bases and J lost 2 bases. CDR1 and CDR2 from the germline V gene are SNHLY and FYNNEI. TCRdb redid the calling of the 5' RACE reads with MiXCR, one entry per CDR3 protein. In the table there are under 85,000 distinct CDR3 sequences, roughly 7.7% of which are singletons. The rearrangement links TRBV2 to TRBJ2-5; 7 bases agree with TRBD2. This receptor was taken from a male donor in good health. CDR3 sequence reads: CASSFRDYRQETQYF. The CDR3 DNA follows: TGTGCCAGCAGCTTCCGGGACTACCGACAAGAGACCCAGTACTTC.